One sample yielded the 30 T cell receptor beta chains listed below, sequenced in a study of T cells in Graves' hyperthyroidism and ophthalmopathy. There were TCR beta CDR3 regions amplified from RNA transcripts. With the HTBI primer set, the TCR CDR3 went through a first round of RT-PCR. TCRdb called the multiplex PCR reads again in MiXCR, with one record for every CDR3 protein. Among around 700,000 distinct CDR3 sequences listed, approximately 36% were seen once. The specimen sequenced was blood. Receptor source: a woman aged 40 to 50 with Graves' hyperthyroidism.

The chain combines TRBV4-3 with TRBJ1-2; 10 bases are a match to TRBD1. Germline V gene data show CDR1 as LGHNA and CDR2 as YSLEER. The CDR3 contains 16 residues. J gave up 8 bases and V 4 bases, and 13 bases lay outside the gene matches. CDR3 DNA: TGCGCCAGCAGCCCCTATGTCCCGACAGGGGGCGACGGCTACACCTTC. Residues: CASSPYVPTGGDGYTF.

This clonotype was found many times. The chain carries TRBV11-2 and TRBJ1-1, with no clear D. This CDR3 region has 15 residues. Trimming stripped 5 bases from V and 6 bases from J, with 19 bases between. Per the germline V gene, CDR1 is SGHAT and CDR2 is FQNNGV. CDR3 nucleotide sequence: TGTGCCAGCAGCCCCCGCAGGAACGCCGCCGCTGAAGCTTTCTTT. It codes for CASSPRRNAAAEAFF.

J is TRBJ1-2 and V is TRBV6-1; D possibly corresponds to TRBD1 (5 bases). Germline-derived CDR1 and CDR2 are MNHNS and SASEGT. Trimming left V 7 bases short and J 4 bases short, with 10 bases between. The CDR3 contains 12 residues. CDR3: CASNRGGYGYTF. In DNA form, the CDR3 reads TGTGCCAGCAATAGGGGTGGCTATGGCTACACCTTC.

This clonotype was counted many times. The chain uses TRBV5-5 and TRBJ1-1; the D is unclear. The germline CDR1 and CDR2 sequences are SGHKS and YYEKEE (reference sequence). This CDR3 is 13 amino acids long. The germline V and J ends were trimmed by 4 bases and 7 bases, with 14 bases remaining between them. CDR3 bases: TGTGCCAGCAGCGGCCAAGGGAGTGGTGAAGCTTTCTTT. This gives the protein CASSGQGSGEAFF.

The chain combines TRBV2 with TRBJ2-2; D might be TRBD1 (6 bases). Trimming shortened V by 9 bases and J by 5 bases, and 13 bases separated the two germline ends. Germline V gene lookup returns CDR1 SNHLY and CDR2 FYNNEI. This CDR3 is built from 13 residues. Here the CDR3 reads CASQRQGTGELFF. CDR3 nucleotides: TGTGCCAGTCAACGGCAGGGGACCGGGGAGCTGTTTTTT.

This sequence joins TRBV7-2 and TRBJ2-5; tentatively, D is TRBD1 or TRBD2 (6 bases each). Germline CDR1 and CDR2: SGHTA and FQGNSA. The V end lost 0 bases, the J end lost 4 bases, and 15 bases lay between the germline ends. The CDR3 totals 16 residues. Here the CDR3 DNA reads TGTGCCAGCAGCTTAGCGGGGGGCCTAAGGGGAGAGACCCAGTACTTC. Its translation is CASSLAGGLRGETQYF.

The table lists this clonotype with many counts. This chain joins TRBV13 and TRBJ2-7; D is perhaps TRBD1 (5 bases). The length of the CDR3 is 14 residues. The germline V gene has CDR1 PRHDT and CDR2 FYEKMQ (reference sequence). V lost 5 bases to trimming and J lost 6 bases, with 17 bases between them. CDR3 region: CASSRTVQGSEQYF. CDR3 coding DNA: TGTGCCAGCAGCCGGACCGTCCAGGGCAGCGAGCAGTACTTC.

The rearrangement uses TRBV7-3 and TRBJ2-7; 11 bases fit TRBD2. There are 18 residues in the CDR3. V gave up 5 bases and J gave up 3 bases; unmatched junction bases: 15. Germline CDR1 reads SGHTA; CDR2 reads FQGTGA. CDR3 DNA: TGTGCCAGCAGCCCTATGGTAGCGGGAGGGCCGGCTTACTACGAGCAGTACTTC. Translation gives CASSPMVAGGPAYYEQYF.

The chain recombines TRBV11-2 with TRBJ2-7; weak D call: TRBD2 (7 bases). Germline V gene data show CDR1 as SGHAT and CDR2 as FQNNGV. The CDR3 consists of 16 residues. Trimming pared 3 bases from V and 7 bases from J, leaving 22 bases between. CDR3 protein: CASSLVWGRGAEEQYF. DNA of the CDR3: TGTGCCAGCAGCTTGGTCTGGGGTCGGGGGGCTGAAGAGCAGTACTTC.

This chain joins TRBV25-1 and TRBJ1-2, with D perhaps matching TRBD1 (6 bases). Per germline, CDR1 MGHDK and CDR2 SYGVNS. The ends were cut back, 8 bases at V and 4 bases at J, with 26 bases in the middle. The CDR3 has 17 residues. This CDR3 is CASSLGGGRTKGYGYTF. Written as DNA, the CDR3 is TGTGCCAGCTCTCTGGGGGGGGGCAGAACCAAAGGCTATGGCTACACCTTC.

The CDR3 loop is CSGTQETQYF. The CDR3 nucleotides are TGCAGCGGGACCCAAGAGACCCAGTACTTC. The chain carries TRBV29-1 and TRBJ2-5; D gene unclear. Germline CDR1 SQVTM, CDR2 ANQGSEA. This CDR3 is 10 amino acids long. Trimming removed 7 bases at V and 1 base at J, with 4 bases between.

This clonotype occurred many times. The V call is TRBV5-6, the J call TRBJ1-3; possibly TRBD1 for D (6 bases). CDR1 is SGHDT, CDR2 YYEEEE, per germline. Trimming stripped 4 bases from V and 4 bases from J, with 21 bases between. The CDR3 is made up of 17 amino acids. CDR3 protein: CASSPGGTTGNGNTIYF. The CDR3 DNA sequence: TGTGCCAGCAGCCCGGGGGGAACGACAGGAAACGGAAACACCATATATTTT. Supplemented by reference TRBV5-6 and TRBJ1-3, the full variable domain reads DAGVTQSPTHLIKTRGQQVTLRCSPKSGHDTVSWYQQALGQGPQFIFQYYEEEERQRGNFPDRFSGHQFPNYSSELNVNALLLGDSALYLCASSPGGTTGNGNTIYFGEGSWLTVV.

The rearrangement links TRBV20-1 to TRBJ1-5; D perhaps matches TRBD1 (6 bases). This CDR3 spans 13 amino acids. With 5 bases removed from V and 4 bases from J, the gap between germline ends came to 12 bases. In germline, CDR1 is DFQATT, CDR2 SNEGSKA (reference sequence). The CDR3 nucleotides are TGCAGTGCTCGAGGACAGCAGAATCAGCCCCAGCATTTT. Translating it yields CSARGQQNQPQHF.

As regards this clonotype: The conserved final phenylalanine or tryptophan is absent from the CDR3, which likely points to a read error. V and J are TRBV19 and TRBJ2-2, with a possible D match to TRBD1 (5 bases). Per germline, CDR1 LNHDA and CDR2 SQIVND (reference sequence). V shed 3 bases and J shed 2 bases, with 7 bases lying between them. The CDR3 consists of 14 residues. CDR3 nucleotides: TGTGCCAGTAGTATTGACAGTAACACCGGGGAGCTGTTTAGT. It specifies CASSIDSNTGELFS.

This sequence joins TRBV7-6 and TRBJ2-2; weak D call: TRBD1 (6 bases). The germline CDR1 and CDR2 sequences are SGHVS and FNYEAQ. V was trimmed by 0 bases and J by 6 bases, leaving 17 bases between them. This CDR3 has 17 residues. The chain's CDR3 is CASSLAFKGGIAGELFF. The CDR3, as DNA: TGTGCCAGCAGCTTAGCGTTTAAAGGGGGTATCGCCGGGGAGCTGTTTTTT.

The chain carries TRBV4-3 and TRBJ1-1; the D is unclear. Trimming shortened V by 0 bases and J by 8 bases, and 13 bases separated the two germline ends. The CDR3 sequence is 14 residues long. CDR1 is LGHNA and CDR2 is YSLEER in the germline V gene. The CDR3 DNA reads as TGCGCCAGCAGCCAAGATCTTCAGGCCCGCGAAGCTTTCTTT. Its protein is CASSQDLQAREAFF.

This clonotype was detected only a few times. The V gene is TRBV4-1, the J gene TRBJ2-7, with D maybe TRBD2 (5 bases). Per germline, CDR1 MGHRA and CDR2 YSYEKL. V gave up 3 bases and J gave up 2 bases, with 17 bases separating them. The CDR3 loop spans 16 amino acids. The CDR3: CASSQGIDYRTYEQYF. In nucleotides, the CDR3 is TGCGCCAGCAGCCAGGGGATCGACTACCGCACCTACGAGCAGTACTTC.

In regard to this clonotype: Being one base from a much bigger clone, this may be a read error. In this CDR3 the conserved last residue, phenylalanine or tryptophan, is missing, so a read error is likely. The rearrangement links TRBV7-2 to TRBJ1-1; TRBD1 might be the D (5 bases). V was pared by 4 bases and J by 7 bases, with 13 bases between. CDR3 length: 13 residues. Germline V gene sequence: CDR1 SGHTA, CDR2 FQGNSA. DNA of the CDR3: TGTGCCAGCAGCTCCGACAGTTACGGTGAAGCTTTCCTT. It specifies CASSSDSYGEAFL.

This chain uses TRBV15 with TRBJ1-5; no clear D gene. CDR3 length equals 12 residues. The V and J ends lost 5 bases and 9 bases respectively, with 11 bases between them. CDR1 LNHNV and CDR2 YYDKDF come from the germline V gene (reference sequence). The CDR3 DNA reads as TGTGCCACCAGCGGTTATAAGGGGCCCCAGCATTTT. This encodes CATSGYKGPQHF. Full variable domain (rest looked up from reference TRBV15 and TRBJ1-5): DAMVIQNPRYQVTQFGKPVTLSCSQTLNHNVMYWYQQKSSQAPKLLFHYYDKDFNNEADTPDNFQSRRPNTSFCFLDIRSPGLGDTAMYLCATSGYKGPQHFGDGTRLSIL.

This clonotype was detected many times. The V gene is TRBV9, the J gene TRBJ1-1; D is undetermined. Germline loops: CDR1 SGDLS, CDR2 YYNGEE. CDR3 length: 15 amino acids. The V end was cut by 2 bases, the J end by 3 bases, with 14 bases between. The CDR3 DNA reads TGTGCCAGCAGCGTGTACGGGAGCTGGCACACTGAAGCTTTCTTT. Amino acids: CASSVYGSWHTEAFF.

The chain employs TRBV7-2 and TRBJ2-7, with D perhaps TRBD2 (5 bases). The CDR3 spans 19 residues. CDR1 is SGHTA, CDR2 FQGNSA, per germline. The V gene lost 5 bases and the J gene lost 3 bases, with 29 bases spanning the gap. The CDR3 is CASSTSRVRWFRVNYEQYF. The CDR3 bases are TGTGCCAGCAGCACTAGTAGAGTCAGGTGGTTTAGGGTGAACTACGAGCAGTACTTC.

J is TRBJ2-2 and V is TRBV5-4, with TRBD1 identical over 12 bases. Germline lookup yields CDR1 SGHNT and CDR2 YYREEE (reference sequence). The V and J ends lost 4 bases and 7 bases, in that order; junction bases with no gene match: 8. This CDR3 region has 16 residues. CDR3: CASSIGDRGRSGELFF. Here the CDR3 DNA reads TGTGCCAGCAGCATCGGGGACAGGGGGCGAAGCGGGGAGCTGTTTTTT.

This clonotype was counted between two and nine times. This may be a read error, as it is one base from a much larger clone. V and J are TRBV29-1 and TRBJ1-2, with unresolved D. V was clipped by 4 bases and J by 4 bases, with 7 bases between them. The CDR3 consists of 11 residues. CDR1 is SQVTM, CDR2 ANQGSEA, per germline. The CDR3: CSVGRAYGYTF. CDR3 bases: TGCAGCGTTGGACGAGCCTATGGCTACACCTTC.

There are a few counts of this clonotype. The rearrangement uses TRBV7-6 and TRBJ2-5, with 8 bases lining up with TRBD1. The V gene end was trimmed by 0 bases and the J gene end by 0 bases; junction bases not matched to a gene: 3. CDR1 is SGHVS, CDR2 FNYEAQ, per germline. The CDR3 spans 16 residues. CDR3 residues: CASSLAQGGYQETQYF. The CDR3 DNA sequence: TGTGCCAGCAGCTTAGCACAGGGGGGCTACCAAGAGACCCAGTACTTC.

The rearrangement uses TRBV6-5 and TRBJ2-2; 10 bases map to TRBD2. The V gene's germline CDR1 is MNHEY and CDR2 SVGAGI. The CDR3 has 19 residues. The V gene end was trimmed by 2 bases and the J gene end by 0 bases; junction bases not matched to a gene: 9. The DNA of the CDR3 is TGTGCCAGCAGTTACACGGGACTAGCGTCTCTTTCGAACACCGGGGAGCTGTTTTTT. Translation gives CASSYTGLASLSNTGELFF.

This sequence joins TRBV11-1 and TRBJ1-1; perhaps TRBD1 as D (5 bases). Per the germline V gene, CDR1 is SGHAT and CDR2 is FQDESV (reference sequence). This CDR3 is built from 13 residues. The DNA of the CDR3 is TGTGCAACGAAGGGGCGCATGAACACTGAAGCTTTCTTT. Its translation: CATKGRMNTEAFF. The full variable domain, its missing parts supplied by reference TRBV11-1 and TRBJ1-1, is EAEVAQSPRYKITEKSQAVAFWCDPISGHATLYWYRQILGQGPELLVQFQDESVVDDSQLPKDRFSAERLKGVDSTLKIQPAELGDSAMYLCATKGRMNTEAFFGQGTRLTVV.

The chain recombines TRBV6-5 with TRBJ1-1, with 7 bases fitting TRBD1. Germline V gives CDR1 MNHEY, CDR2 SVGAGI. V trimming: 2 bases; J trimming: 2 bases; junction bases outside the gene matches: 5. The CDR3 is 15 amino acids. Written as DNA, the CDR3 is TGTGCCAGCAGTTACGCGTGGGACAGAAACACTGAAGCTTTCTTT. This gives the protein CASSYAWDRNTEAFF.

This clonotype was seen only a few times. The rearrangement joins TRBV14 to TRBJ1-1, with TRBD1 as a possible D gene (6 bases). CDR1 is SGHDN and CDR2 is FVKESK in the germline V gene. The CDR3 is 17 residues long. V was shortened by 4 bases and J by 4 bases, with 22 bases between the two germline ends. This CDR3 is CASSPLPPGAAGTEAFF. Here the CDR3 DNA reads TGTGCCAGCAGCCCCCTACCCCCGGGGGCGGCCGGCACTGAAGCTTTCTTT.

In the case of this clonotype: The junction and the germline gene differ at one end; a read error may be behind it. The chain employs TRBV6-6 and TRBJ2-7, with 9 bases that match TRBD1. CDR3 size: 14 residues. CDR1 is MNHNY, CDR2 SVGAGI, per germline (reference sequence). The CDR3 DNA sequence: TGTGCCGGCAGCGGGACAGGGAGCTCCTACGAGCAGTACTTC. Protein: CAGSGTGSSYEQYF.

This clonotype was seen many times. V is TRBV5-1 and J is TRBJ2-7; D gene unclear. The V and J ends lost 4 bases and 2 bases respectively, with 10 bases between them. Germline CDR1 is SGHRS and CDR2 is YFSETQ. CDR3 size: 13 residues. The CDR3 coding sequence is TGCGCCAGCAGCCCGATGTTAGCCTACGAGCAGTACTTC. As protein: CASSPMLAYEQYF.